These T cell receptor beta chains were read from a single sample in a study of T cells in Graves' hyperthyroidism and ophthalmopathy. TCRdb re-derived calls from the multiplex PCR reads in MiXCR, one entry per CDR3 protein. The data show 500,000 or so distinct CDR3 sequences, 15% to 20% seen once. The sequenced material came from blood. The receptors were sampled from a woman aged 30 to 39 with Graves' ophthalmopathy. The CDR3 runs from the conserved cysteine through the conserved F or W. The D gene is left open where the match is weak. Expanded clones get a size class; other rows say once, few or many, or leave the size out.

>-|TRBD2|TRBV10-3|TRBJ2-4
CAISESRALAGVGDIQYF
TGTGCCATCAGTGAGTCGAGGGCGCTAGCGGGAGTGGGGGACATTCAGTACTTC
>few|TRBD2|TRBV6-5|TRBJ2-1
CASSYRGLAGDNEQFF
TGTGCCAGCAGTTACCGGGGACTAGCGGGAGATAATGAGCAGTTCTTC
>-|TRBD2|TRBV20-1|TRBJ2-6
CSAPEGTSGREGPGANVLTF
TGCAGTGCCCCAGAAGGAACTAGCGGGAGGGAGGGGCCTGGGGCCAACGTCCTGACTTTC
>-|-|TRBV6-2/TRBV6-3|TRBJ1-1
CASRLGPGTEAFF
TGTGCCAGCAGACTGGGACCTGGGACTGAAGCTTTCTTT
>-|TRBD1|TRBV20-1|TRBJ2-1
CSARDGQGPNEQFF
TGCAGTGCTAGAGATGGACAGGGTCCCAATGAGCAGTTCTTC
>many|-|TRBV11-1|TRBJ2-3
CATKLSGSTDTQYF
TGTGCCACTAAACTTAGCGGTAGCACAGATACGCAGTATTTT
>few|-|TRBV9|TRBJ1-1
CASSVGTGNANTEAFF
TGTGCCAGCAGCGTAGGTACAGGGAACGCGAACACTGAAGCTTTCTTT
>few|-|TRBV9|TRBJ2-1
CASSSQGQTYNEQFF
TGTGCCAGCAGCAGCCAGGGACAAACCTACAATGAGCAGTTCTTC
>-|-|TRBV5-4|TRBJ2-7
CASSQQAASYEQYF
TGTGCCAGCAGCCAGCAGGCGGCTTCCTACGAGCAGTACTTC
>many|-|TRBV29-1|TRBJ1-5
CSVGWGGDQPQHF
TGCAGCGTTGGATGGGGGGGGGATCAGCCCCAGCATTTT
>-|-|TRBV19|TRBJ2-2
CASSAPLAGELFF
TGTGCCAGTAGTGCCCCTTTGGCCGGGGAGCTGTTTTTT
>many|-|TRBV11-2|TRBJ2-5
CASSLGWTPSRETQYF
TGTGCCAGCAGCTTAGGGTGGACACCGTCTAGAGAGACCCAGTACTTC
>many|-|TRBV9|TRBJ2-2
CASSVDTGELFF
TGTGCCAGCAGCGTAGACACCGGGGAGCTGTTTTTT
>many|TRBD1|TRBV28|TRBJ2-7
CASSLGTGVEEQYF
TGTGCCAGCAGTTTAGGTACAGGGGTAGAGGAGCAGTACTTC
>many|-|TRBV11-2|TRBJ1-2
CASSLHQLGYTF
TGTGCCAGCAGCTTACACCAGTTGGGCTACACCTTC
>-|-|TRBV28|TRBJ2-1
CASRDGYNEQFF
TGTGCCAGCCGGGACGGGTACAATGAGCAGTTCTTC
>few|TRBD1|TRBV19|TRBJ1-1
CASRGWRDRNTEAFF
TGTGCCAGTAGAGGATGGCGGGACAGGAACACTGAAGCTTTCTTT
>many|-|TRBV18|TRBJ2-3
CASSPNPNTDTQYF
TGTGCCAGCTCACCGAATCCGAACACAGATACGCAGTATTTT
>few|TRBD1|TRBV4-2|TRBJ1-5
CASSQDNDRDQPQHF
TGTGCCAGCAGCCAAGATAACGACAGGGATCAGCCCCAGCATTTT
>-|-|TRBV9|TRBJ2-1
CASSVVERPRPYDEQFF
TGTGCCAGCAGCGTAGTGGAACGACCGCGACCCTACGATGAGCAGTTCTTC
>many|-|TRBV4-2|TRBJ2-3
CASSQEITADTDTQYF
TGTGCCAGCAGCCAAGAGATCACAGCGGACACAGATACGCAGTATTTT
>many|-|TRBV30|TRBJ1-2
CAWSLTYGYTF
TGTGCCTGGAGTCTTACGTATGGCTACACCTTC
>-|-|TRBV2|TRBJ2-3
CASEGGGSTDTQYF
TGTGCCAGCGAGGGGGGCGGGTCCACAGATACGCAGTATTTT
>-|TRBD2|TRBV19|TRBJ2-3
CASSKGLAGVRNTQYF
TGTGCCAGTAGTAAGGGACTAGCGGGAGTTCGGAATACGCAGTATTTT
>many|-|TRBV3-1|TRBJ1-5
CASSHGTRNQPQHF
TGTGCCAGCAGCCACGGGACTCGCAATCAGCCCCAGCATTTT
>many|TRBD2|TRBV5-6|TRBJ2-2
CASSFAGATGELFF
TGTGCCAGCAGCTTCGCGGGAGCAACCGGGGAGCTGTTTTTT
>-|-|TRBV29-1|TRBJ1-1
CSVGGAGELNTEAFF
TGCAGCGTTGGGGGGGCCGGTGAGCTAAACACTGAAGCTTTCTTT
>-|-|TRBV20-1|TRBJ1-4
CSAPRGPEEKLFF
TGCAGTGCGCCCAGGGGCCCGGAGGAAAAACTGTTTTTT
>many|-|TRBV28|TRBJ1-2
CASHRVLGGYTF
TGTGCCAGCCACAGGGTCTTGGGAGGCTACACCTTC
>many|TRBD1|TRBV28|TRBJ1-1
CASREGTGTEAFF
TGTGCCAGCAGAGAAGGGACAGGCACTGAAGCTTTCTTT
>few|-|TRBV5-6|TRBJ1-6
CASSFLSSPLHF
TGTGCCAGCAGCTTCTTGTCTTCACCCCTCCACTTT
>-|TRBD1|TRBV6-9|TRBJ1-5
CASSYGTGGMGNQPQHF
TGTGCCAGCAGTTATGGGACAGGGGGCATGGGCAATCAGCCCCAGCATTTT
>-|-|TRBV30|TRBJ2-1
CAWIDKRNYNEQFF
TGTGCCTGGATAGATAAGCGGAACTACAATGAGCAGTTCTTC
>-|-|TRBV5-1|TRBJ2-2
CASSLEDILTGELFF
TGCGCCAGCAGCTTGGAGGACATACTAACCGGGGAGCTGTTTTTT
>many|-|TRBV7-6|TRBJ2-1
CASSSLPAGGYYNEQFF
TGTGCCAGCAGCTCCCTACCTGCAGGAGGGTATTACAATGAGCAGTTCTTC
>-|-|TRBV6-1|TRBJ1-5
CASSEAGTWTNQPQHF
TGTGCCAGCAGTGAGGCGGGGACCTGGACCAATCAGCCCCAGCATTTT
>-|TRBD2|TRBV20-1|TRBJ2-3
CSASGLAGVRRTDTQYF
TGCAGTGCTAGTGGACTAGCGGGAGTACGGCGGACAGATACGCAGTATTTT
>few|TRBD1|TRBV2|TRBJ2-5
CASALRQGARETQYF
TGTGCCAGCGCGTTACGACAGGGGGCGAGGGAGACCCAGTACTTC
>-|TRBD2|TRBV3-1|TRBJ2-7
CASSQGVAGNYEQYF
TGTGCCAGCAGCCAAGGAGTAGCGGGAAACTACGAGCAGTACTTC
>many|TRBD1|TRBV5-1|TRBJ2-7
CASREGQGIYEQYF
TGCGCCAGCAGAGAGGGACAGGGAATCTACGAGCAGTACTTC
>many|-|TRBV5-1|TRBJ2-6
CASSGPGQPSGANVLTF
TGCGCCAGCAGCGGGCCGGGACAACCCTCTGGGGCCAACGTCCTGACTTTC
>-|TRBD2|TRBV6-2/TRBV6-3|TRBJ2-1
CASSYSRDGRTHNEQFF
TGTGCCAGCAGTTACTCGCGAGACGGGAGGACGCATAATGAGCAGTTCTTC
>many|TRBD1|TRBV19|TRBJ1-6
CASSLGQGRSPLHF
TGTGCCAGTAGTCTCGGACAGGGACGTTCACCCCTCCACTTT
>-|-|TRBV5-1|TRBJ2-3
CASSLWGHNTDTQYF
TGCGCCAGCAGCTTGTGGGGGCACAACACAGATACGCAGTATTTT
>-|TRBD1|TRBV18|TRBJ2-7
CASSPRGQGSYEQYF
TGTGCCAGCTCACCACGGGGACAGGGATCCTACGAGCAGTACTTC